The rows below give T cell receptor beta chains drawn from one sample of a study of blood T cell repertoires in COVID-19. The protocol was immunoSEQ multiplex PCR, while the TCRdb copy is restricted to in-frame clones and leaves out a portion. This table has 50,000 to 70,000 clones, approximately 88% appearing once. The sequenced sample was peripheral blood. Source of these receptors: a man aged 65 to 79 with active COVID-19. The CDR3 runs from the conserved cysteine through the conserved F or W. D genes are given only for firm matches. The size of a clone is reported for some rows only, either as once, few or many, or as a class for expanded clones.

abundance	d_gene	v_gene	j_gene	CDR3nt	CDR3aa
NA	TRBD2	TRBV27	TRBJ2-1	TGTGCCAGCAGTCTATTTCGACTAGCCGATGAGCAGTTCTTC	CASSLFRLADEQFF
NA	TRBD1	TRBV10-3	TRBJ2-6	TGTGCCATCAGTGAGTCGCGGACAGGGGGTCGTGGGGCCAACGTCCTGACTTTC	CAISESRTGGRGANVLTF
once	NA	TRBV29-1	TRBJ1-4	TGCAGCGTTCTGGACGGAGGGGAAAAACTGTTTTTT	CSVLDGGEKLFF
few	NA	TRBV7-9	TRBJ1-5	TGTGCCAGCAGCCCCTCGGACAGCAGCAATCAGCCCCAGCATTTT	CASSPSDSSNQPQHF
NA	NA	TRBV27	TRBJ2-1	TGTGCCAGCAGTTTAGGCCAGGCCTACAATGAGCAGTTCTTC	CASSLGQAYNEQFF
NA	NA	TRBV6-2/TRBV6-3	TRBJ2-6	TGTGCCAGCAGTTACGATTCGGAAACAGGGACTGGGGCCAACGTCCTGACTTTC	CASSYDSETGTGANVLTF
NA	TRBD2	TRBV30	TRBJ2-1	TGTGCCTGGGGTGACGGCGGCGGGAGGGGAAACAATGAGCAGTTCTTC	CAWGDGGGRGNNEQFF
NA	TRBD2	TRBV6-1	TRBJ2-3	TGTGCCAGCAGTGGGCTAGCGGGATTCCACAGCACAGATACGCAGTATTTT	CASSGLAGFHSTDTQYF
NA	NA	TRBV4-3	TRBJ1-1	TGCGCCAGCAGCCAAGTTAACAGAGAACCTGAAGCTTTCTTT	CASSQVNREPEAFF
NA	TRBD2	TRBV5-1	TRBJ2-1	TGCGCCAGCAGAGAGACTAGCGGAGCCTACAATGAGCAGTTCTTC	CASRETSGAYNEQFF
NA	NA	TRBV27	TRBJ1-4	TGTGCCAGCAGTTCAAAAACAGGGTCTAATGAAAAACTGTTTTTT	CASSSKTGSNEKLFF
NA	NA	TRBV27	TRBJ2-3	TGTGCCAGCAGTACCGCTAGAAGCTCGCAGTATTTT	CASSTARSSQYF
NA	NA	TRBV4-1	TRBJ2-7	TGCGCCAGCAGCCCGAATGCTGGGGGCTTAGACGAGCAGTACTTC	CASSPNAGGLDEQYF
NA	TRBD1	TRBV18	TRBJ1-2	TGTGCCAGCTCGTCCGGGACAGGAATGGGCTACACCTTC	CASSSGTGMGYTF
NA	NA	TRBV27	TRBJ1-3	TGTGCCAGCAGTTTTCAGGGTAACGCAGGAAACACCATATATTTT	CASSFQGNAGNTIYF
NA	TRBD1	TRBV9	TRBJ1-2	TGTGCCAGCAGCCCGACAGGGGAGGACTATGGCTACACCTTC	CASSPTGEDYGYTF
NA	TRBD1	TRBV9	TRBJ2-3	TGTGCCAGCAGCGTGGAACAGGGGCGGACAGATACGCAGTATTTT	CASSVEQGRTDTQYF
NA	TRBD2	TRBV7-2	TRBJ2-1	TGTGCCAGCAGCGTTAGCGGGAGGGCCCTAGATGAGCAGTTCTTC	CASSVSGRALDEQFF
NA	NA	TRBV21-1	TRBJ2-3	TGTGCCAGCAGCAAAGCCCTTTCTCCCCCGCGGGCTAGCACAGATACGCAGTATTTT	CASSKALSPPRASTDTQYF
NA	TRBD2	TRBV24-1	TRBJ2-4	TGTGCCACCAGTGATTCGACTAGCGGGAGTGTGATTCAGTACTTC	CATSDSTSGSVIQYF
NA	NA	TRBV18	TRBJ2-2	TGTGCCAGCTCACCTACGACTAGAGGCGGCGGGGAGCTGTTTTTT	CASSPTTRGGGELFF
once	NA	TRBV27	TRBJ2-7	TGTGCCAGCAGTACAGGGAACTACGAGCAGTACTTC	CASSTGNYEQYF
few	NA	TRBV7-2	TRBJ2-2	TGTGCCAGCAGCTTAGCATGGCTAGCCGGGGAGCTGTTTTTT	CASSLAWLAGELFF
NA	TRBD2	TRBV5-1	TRBJ2-5	TGCGCCAGCAGCTTGGAGTTTGCGGGAGGGCGGGAGACCCAGTACTTC	CASSLEFAGGRETQYF
NA	NA	TRBV7-8	TRBJ2-7	TGTGCCAGCAGCTTAGGTTTGGAGTCCTACGAGCAGTACTTC	CASSLGLESYEQYF
NA	TRBD2	TRBV19	TRBJ2-3	TGTGCCAGTAGTATCCGGGGGGAGTGGGTGGATACGCAGTATTTT	CASSIRGEWVDTQYF
NA	TRBD1	TRBV5-1	TRBJ1-6	TGCGCCAGCAGCTTGGGGGGACAGCCTTCACCCCTCCACTTT	CASSLGGQPSPLHF
NA	NA	TRBV7-2	TRBJ2-7	TGTGCCAGCAGCTTATCGACACAGGCCTACTACGAGCAGTACTTC	CASSLSTQAYYEQYF
NA	TRBD1	TRBV18	TRBJ2-1	TGTGCCAGCTCACCCGACAGGGACTACAATGAGCAGTTCTTC	CASSPDRDYNEQFF
NA	TRBD2	TRBV18	TRBJ2-5	TGTGCCAGCTCACCGAGCGGGACTTGGAGAGAGACCCAGTACTTC	CASSPSGTWRETQYF
NA	NA	TRBV19	TRBJ1-6	TGTGCCAGTAGTATAACCCCGGGGAATAATTCACCCCTCCACTTT	CASSITPGNNSPLHF
NA	NA	TRBV6-6	TRBJ1-1	TGTGCCAGCACTTCCCCTAGGAACACTGAAGCTTTCTTT	CASTSPRNTEAFF
NA	TRBD2	TRBV5-5	TRBJ2-2	TGTGCCAGCAGCCCTAGCGGGAACGCGAACACCGGGGAGCTGTTTTTT	CASSPSGNANTGELFF
NA	NA	TRBV11-2	TRBJ2-5	TGTGCCAGCAGCTCAGGGATTCAAGAGACCCAGTACTTC	CASSSGIQETQYF
NA	NA	TRBV5-5	TRBJ2-2	TGTGCCAGCAGCTTGGGTGCGGTGCCCGGGGAGCTGTTTTTT	CASSLGAVPGELFF
NA	TRBD1	TRBV4-2	TRBJ2-1	TGTGCCAGCAGCCAAGAGGACAGGACGAGCTCCTACAATGAGCAGTTCTTC	CASSQEDRTSSYNEQFF
NA	NA	TRBV7-2	TRBJ2-5	TGTGCCAGCAGCGTGGTGGGCTCAATAGAGACCCAGTACTTC	CASSVVGSIETQYF
NA	NA	TRBV4-1	TRBJ2-5	TGCGCCAGCGCGCTTTCGGGTGCCTCGGAGACCCAGTACTTC	CASALSGASETQYF
NA	NA	TRBV9	TRBJ1-6	TGTGCCAGCAGCGGTCTCGATTCACCCCTCCACTTT	CASSGLDSPLHF
NA	NA	TRBV5-1	TRBJ2-2	TGCGCCAGCAGCTTGGTATCCACCGGGGAGCTGTTTTTT	CASSLVSTGELFF
NA	NA	TRBV5-1	TRBJ2-5	TGCGCCAGCAGCTTGGGGGGCACAGAGACCCAGTACTTC	CASSLGGTETQYF
NA	TRBD1	TRBV27	TRBJ1-2	TGTGCCAGCAGTTTATATACAGGGGACTATGGCTACACCTTC	CASSLYTGDYGYTF
NA	NA	TRBV3-1/TRBV3-2	TRBJ2-3	TGTGCCAGCAGCCATGGCGGGCTAAGCACAGATACGCAGTATTTT	CASSHGGLSTDTQYF
NA	NA	TRBV20-1	TRBJ1-1	TGCAGTGCTAGTCCCCCCCTTTCGAACACTGAAGCTTTCTTT	CSASPPLSNTEAFF
NA	NA	TRBV4-2	TRBJ1-3	TGTGCCAGCAGCCAAGTCCCCTCGGGGGGAGCGGCGAACACCATATATTTT	CASSQVPSGGAANTIYF
NA	TRBD2	TRBV6-6	TRBJ2-1	TGTGCCAGCAGATTTAGCGGGAGCCCTGAGCAGTTCTTC	CASRFSGSPEQFF
NA	TRBD2	TRBV5-1	TRBJ2-5	TGCGCCAGCAGCTTGGTTCCGAAGAGGTGGGGAGCTAGCGGGGGGCAAGAGACCCAGTACTTC	CASSLVPKRWGASGGQETQYF
NA	TRBD1	TRBV3-1/TRBV3-2	TRBJ1-5	TGTGCCAGCAGCCTTGGGACAGGGAGTGGAAGCAATCAGCCCCAGCATTTT	CASSLGTGSGSNQPQHF